This is a list of T cell receptor beta chains from one sample in a study of radiotherapy plus CTLA-4 blockade in lung cancer. Data came from immunoSEQ multiplex PCR; TCRdb stores just in-frame clones and leaves some out. This repertoire shows fewer than 35,000 clones, 70% to 80% found once; its top ten account for roughly 14%. The sample in question was peripheral blood, obtained from a patient treated with radiotherapy plus ipilimumab. All receptors derive from a human donor with non-small cell lung cancer that progressed on radiotherapy plus ipilimumab. Both conserved end residues are part of each CDR3. The D gene is left open where the match is weak. The size field is filled for only some rows; it gives once, few, many or a size class.

v_gene: TRBV7-2; j_gene: TRBJ1-6; d_gene: NA; abundance: NA; CDR3nt: TGTGCCAGCAGCCCGCGGGCCACGGGGTCACCCCTCCACTTT; CDR3aa: CASSPRATGSPLHF
v_gene: TRBV7-2; j_gene: TRBJ1-2; d_gene: NA; abundance: medium-sized; CDR3nt: TGTGCCAGCAGCTTAGCGACAGGCTATGGCTACACCTTC; CDR3aa: CASSLATGYGYTF
v_gene: TRBV5-1; j_gene: TRBJ1-1; d_gene: NA; abundance: NA; CDR3nt: TGCGCCAGCAGCTTGGGTCAGGGCTTGAACACTGAAGCTTTCTTT; CDR3aa: CASSLGQGLNTEAFF
v_gene: TRBV27; j_gene: TRBJ1-5; d_gene: NA; abundance: NA; CDR3nt: TGTGCCAGCAGCCCTTCCACAGGGTTTAGCAATCAGCCCCAGCATTTT; CDR3aa: CASSPSTGFSNQPQHF
v_gene: TRBV21-1; j_gene: TRBJ1-3; d_gene: NA; abundance: few; CDR3nt: TGTGCCAGCAGACTGGGACAGGCTGGTCGGCGTGGAAACACCATATATTTT; CDR3aa: CASRLGQAGRRGNTIYF
v_gene: TRBV7-8; j_gene: TRBJ1-5; d_gene: NA; abundance: NA; CDR3nt: TGTGCCAGCAGCTTAGTGTACGGAAATCAGCCCCAGCATTTT; CDR3aa: CASSLVYGNQPQHF
v_gene: TRBV7-8; j_gene: TRBJ2-7; d_gene: NA; abundance: few; CDR3nt: TGTGCCAGCAGCTTAGGGTTCAACCCCTACGAGCAGTACTTC; CDR3aa: CASSLGFNPYEQYF
v_gene: TRBV2; j_gene: TRBJ2-5; d_gene: TRBD1; abundance: NA; CDR3nt: TGTGCCAGCAGGCGCGGACAGGGGACCCCCCAAGAGACCCAGTACTTC; CDR3aa: CASRRGQGTPQETQYF
v_gene: TRBV7-6; j_gene: TRBJ1-5; d_gene: NA; abundance: NA; CDR3nt: TGTGCCAGCAGCCCCCTCGGGGTTGAACAGCCCCAGCATTTT; CDR3aa: CASSPLGVEQPQHF
v_gene: TRBV28; j_gene: TRBJ2-7; d_gene: TRBD1; abundance: medium-sized; CDR3nt: TGTGCCAGCAGTTTCGAAGGACAGGGGGCCGACGAGCAGTACTTC; CDR3aa: CASSFEGQGADEQYF
v_gene: TRBV5-1; j_gene: TRBJ2-3; d_gene: NA; abundance: NA; CDR3nt: TGCGCCAGCAGCTCGGAATTGGAAGATACGCAGTATTTT; CDR3aa: CASSSELEDTQYF
v_gene: TRBV6-1; j_gene: TRBJ2-3; d_gene: TRBD2; abundance: once; CDR3nt: TGTGCCAGCAGTGTACCCCTGACTAGCGGGAGGTGGCGGGGCGGGGGTACGCAGTATTTT; CDR3aa: CASSVPLTSGRWRGGGTQYF
v_gene: TRBV2; j_gene: TRBJ2-7; d_gene: NA; abundance: NA; CDR3nt: TGTGCCAGCAGTGAAGACCGCAGAGACTACGAGCAGTACTTC; CDR3aa: CASSEDRRDYEQYF
v_gene: TRBV6-5; j_gene: TRBJ1-2; d_gene: TRBD1; abundance: NA; CDR3nt: TGTGCCAGCAGTGAAATGACAGGGTCCCATGGCTACACCTTC; CDR3aa: CASSEMTGSHGYTF
v_gene: TRBV9; j_gene: TRBJ2-2; d_gene: NA; abundance: NA; CDR3nt: TGTGCCAGCAGCGCAAACAGGGTCATAGCGAACACCGGGGAGCTGTTTTTT; CDR3aa: CASSANRVIANTGELFF
v_gene: TRBV28; j_gene: TRBJ1-5; d_gene: NA; abundance: NA; CDR3nt: TGTGCCAGCAGTTCGGGAAGGCAGCCCCAGCATTTT; CDR3aa: CASSSGRQPQHF
v_gene: TRBV5-1; j_gene: TRBJ2-5; d_gene: TRBD1; abundance: NA; CDR3nt: TGCGCCAGCAGCCAGGACAGGGGGCAGGGAGAGACCCAGTACTTC; CDR3aa: CASSQDRGQGETQYF
v_gene: TRBV19; j_gene: TRBJ2-4; d_gene: TRBD2; abundance: NA; CDR3nt: TGTGCCAGTCAGAGCGGGGACGCCAAAAACATTCAGTACTTC; CDR3aa: CASQSGDAKNIQYF
v_gene: TRBV7-3; j_gene: TRBJ2-3; d_gene: NA; abundance: few; CDR3nt: TGTGCCAGCAGCTTGCTGGGGGACACAGATACGCAGTATTTT; CDR3aa: CASSLLGDTDTQYF
v_gene: TRBV7-8; j_gene: TRBJ2-1; d_gene: NA; abundance: once; CDR3nt: TGTGCCAGCAGCTTAATGTCGGCCAGTGAGCAGTTCTTC; CDR3aa: CASSLMSASEQFF
v_gene: TRBV20-1; j_gene: TRBJ2-4; d_gene: TRBD1; abundance: NA; CDR3nt: TGCAGGGGACAGGGCGGGAACATTCAGTACTTC; CDR3aa: CRGQGGNIQYF
v_gene: TRBV6-5; j_gene: TRBJ1-1; d_gene: NA; abundance: NA; CDR3nt: TGTGCCAGCAGTTTGCGTCGGGGTGGGTTGAACACTGAAGCTTTCTTT; CDR3aa: CASSLRRGGLNTEAFF
v_gene: TRBV2; j_gene: TRBJ2-3; d_gene: NA; abundance: NA; CDR3nt: TGTGCCAGCAGTGAAATATCCGGCACAGATACGCAGTATTTT; CDR3aa: CASSEISGTDTQYF
v_gene: TRBV4-1; j_gene: TRBJ1-5; d_gene: TRBD1; abundance: NA; CDR3nt: TGCGCCAGCAGCCACTTGACAGGGCCCTTCAATCAGCCCCAGCATTTT; CDR3aa: CASSHLTGPFNQPQHF
v_gene: TRBV7-7; j_gene: TRBJ2-1; d_gene: NA; abundance: once; CDR3nt: TGTGCCAGCAGCTTAGACTCTTACAATGAGCAGTTCTTC; CDR3aa: CASSLDSYNEQFF
v_gene: TRBV9; j_gene: TRBJ2-3; d_gene: NA; abundance: NA; CDR3nt: TGTGCCAGCAGCGTAGAAGCGCGACCCCCCACAGATACGCAGTATTTT; CDR3aa: CASSVEARPPTDTQYF
v_gene: TRBV20-1; j_gene: TRBJ2-3; d_gene: NA; abundance: NA; CDR3nt: TGCAGTGCTGGTCGGTCGCAGTATTTT; CDR3aa: CSAGRSQYF
v_gene: TRBV4-3; j_gene: TRBJ2-2; d_gene: TRBD2; abundance: NA; CDR3nt: TGCGCCAGCAGCCAAGGGGGACTAGCGCGGACCGGGGAGCTGTTTTTT; CDR3aa: CASSQGGLARTGELFF
v_gene: TRBV7-9; j_gene: TRBJ2-6; d_gene: TRBD2; abundance: few; CDR3nt: TGTGCCAGCAGCCTCAGCGGGAGAGTGGCCAACGTCCTGACTTTC; CDR3aa: CASSLSGRVANVLTF
v_gene: TRBV4-2; j_gene: TRBJ2-5; d_gene: NA; abundance: once; CDR3nt: TGTGCCAGCAGCCAGGGGGGGGCTGGACAAGAGACCCAGTACTTC; CDR3aa: CASSQGGAGQETQYF
v_gene: TRBV28; j_gene: TRBJ2-1; d_gene: NA; abundance: NA; CDR3nt: TGTGCCAGCACCTTCTCCATGGGCTCTTACAATGAGCAGTTCTTC; CDR3aa: CASTFSMGSYNEQFF
v_gene: TRBV4-3; j_gene: TRBJ1-2; d_gene: NA; abundance: NA; CDR3nt: TGCGCCAGCAGCCAAGATTGGGGGAACCACTATGGCTACACCTTC; CDR3aa: CASSQDWGNHYGYTF
v_gene: TRBV4-3; j_gene: TRBJ2-1; d_gene: TRBD2; abundance: NA; CDR3nt: TGCGCCAGCAGCCAAGATCTTGGCAGGGTCGCGGGGGGGGGCCCCTACAATGAGCAGTTCTTC; CDR3aa: CASSQDLGRVAGGGPYNEQFF